Shown below are 32 T cell receptor beta chains from a single sample sequenced in a study of shared clonotypes between healthy human individuals. Using immunoSEQ multiplex PCR, the repertoire was profiled, and TCRdb retains in-frame clones only, with some absent. The table records around 1.5 million clones, around 98% of them present only once. The specimen was naive CD4+ T cells sorted from blood. Subset indicated: CD45RA+ positively selected. The receptors originated from a man under 40 in good health.

V usage is TRBV27 and J usage is TRBJ2-7; D may be TRBD1 (5 bases). Germline CDR1 and CDR2: MNHEY and SMNVEV (reference sequence). V was clipped by 4 bases and J by 7 bases, with 14 bases between them. CDR3 size: 13 residues. DNA for the CDR3: TGTGCCAGCAGTTCCGACAGCCTCCTGGAGCAGTACTTC. Translated: CASSSDSLLEQYF.

The J gene is TRBJ2-7, the V gene TRBV7-8; D ambiguous. Germline CDR1 reads SGHVS; CDR2 reads FQNEAQ. This CDR3 is 14 amino acids long. Trimming removed 5 bases from V and 0 bases from J, with 11 bases in between. CDR3 nucleotides: TGTGCCAGCAGCGCCATGTACTCCTCCTACGAGCAGTACTTC. Translation: CASSAMYSSYEQYF.

V usage is TRBV11-2 and J usage is TRBJ1-5; 8 nucleotides align to TRBD1. With V trimmed by 3 bases and J by 4 bases, 5 bases remained unmatched. This CDR3 region has 15 residues. Germline CDR1 is SGHAT and CDR2 is FQNNGV. The CDR3 is CASSLGDRGNQPQHF. CDR3 DNA sequence: TGTGCCAGCAGCTTGGGAGACAGGGGTAATCAGCCCCAGCATTTT.

This chain uses TRBV27 with TRBJ2-1; no reliable D call. The CDR3 extends over 16 amino acids. Germline V gene lookup returns CDR1 MNHEY and CDR2 SMNVEV (reference sequence). Trimming pared 2 bases from V and 0 bases from J, leaving 11 bases between. CDR3 DNA: TGTGCCAGCAGTTTACCGGGCCGAAGCTCCTACAATGAGCAGTTCTTC. Translated: CASSLPGRSSYNEQFF.

V usage is TRBV5-1 and J usage is TRBJ2-7; a possible D gene is TRBD1 (5 bases). The CDR3 has 12 amino acids. V shed 2 bases and J shed 6 bases, with 9 bases lying between them. Germline CDR1 SGHRS, CDR2 YFSETQ. CDR3 sequence: CASSFQGSEQYF. CDR3 nucleotides: TGCGCCAGCAGCTTTCAGGGATCCGAGCAGTACTTC.

The chain employs TRBV18 and TRBJ2-3, with D perhaps TRBD2 (5 bases). CDR3 length: 14 residues. Germline loops: CDR1 KGHSH, CDR2 LQKENI. V lost 2 bases, J lost 2 bases, and 8 bases lay in between. As DNA, the CDR3 is TGTGCCAGCTCACCAACCCTAGCCACAGATACGCAGTATTTT. Amino acid sequence: CASSPTLATDTQYF. The variable domain in full, with the rest retrieved from reference TRBV18 and TRBJ2-3, is NAGVMQNPRHLVRRRGQEARLRCSPMKGHSHVYWYRQLPEEGLKFMVYLQKENIIDESGMPKERFSAEFPKEGPSILRIQQVVRGDSAAYFCASSPTLATDTQYFGPGTRLTVL.

V is TRBV11-3 and J is TRBJ2-2, with 7 bases aligning to TRBD2. Germline loops: CDR1 SGHNT, CDR2 YENEEA. CDR3 length equals 15 residues. The V and J ends lost 4 bases and 3 bases, in that order; junction bases with no gene match: 5. The CDR3 nucleotides are TGTGCCAGCAGCTCCGGACTAGTTTACACCGGGGAGCTGTTTTTT. Translation gives CASSSGLVYTGELFF.

The chain employs TRBV27 and TRBJ2-1; the D gene is possibly TRBD1 (6 bases). Germline CDR1 MNHEY, CDR2 SMNVEV (reference sequence). V lost 7 bases and J lost 0, with 19 bases in between. This CDR3 is 17 amino acids long. CDR3 sequence (DNA): TGTGCCAGCATGACAGGTATGGGACCGAGCTCCTACAATGAGCAGTTCTTC. Its translation is CASMTGMGPSSYNEQFF.

The V and J genes are TRBV5-1 and TRBJ2-7; 9 nucleotides align to TRBD2. Germline V lookup: CDR1 SGHRS, CDR2 YFSETQ. The CDR3 loop spans 16 amino acids. V lost 1 base, J lost 3 bases, and 8 bases stayed unmatched. CDR3 sequence: CASSLSSGSGSYEQYF. The CDR3 bases are TGCGCCAGCAGCTTGTCTTCTGGTAGCGGGAGCTACGAGCAGTACTTC.

This rearrangement joins TRBV7-2 to TRBJ1-2; weak D call: TRBD1 (5 bases). Germline CDR1 reads SGHTA; CDR2 reads FQGNSA. V lost 5 bases to trimming and J lost 4 bases, with 20 bases between them. This CDR3 is built from 16 residues. The CDR3 DNA follows: TGTGCCAGCAGCCCCCAAGGGCAGGGAAGAGGCTATGGCTACACCTTC. This gives the protein CASSPQGQGRGYGYTF.

The rearrangement links TRBV19 to TRBJ2-7; TRBD2 matches at 8 bases. Germline CDR1 and CDR2: LNHDA and SQIVND (reference sequence). The CDR3 is 15 amino acids. V shed 5 bases, J shed 2 bases, and the junction held 8 bases outside the gene matches. The CDR3 loop reads CASSLYGRAPYEQYF. CDR3 DNA: TGTGCCAGTAGTCTATACGGGAGGGCCCCCTACGAGCAGTACTTC. The full variable domain, in which reference TRBV19 and TRBJ2-7 provide the parts outside the CDR3, is DGGITQSPKYLFRKEGQNVTLSCEQNLNHDAMYWYRQDPGQGLRLIYYSQIVNDFQKGDIAEGYSVSREKKESFPLTVTSAQKNPTAFYLCASSLYGRAPYEQYFGPGTRLTVT.

Comment on this clone: This same CDR3 is encoded by further DNA sequences in the sample. The chain carries TRBV5-1 and TRBJ1-5; D uncertain. This CDR3 has 14 amino acids. Per germline, CDR1 SGHRS and CDR2 YFSETQ. Trimming shortened V by 0 bases and J by 4 bases, and 8 bases separated the two germline ends. CDR3 coding DNA: TGCGCCAGCAGCTTGGGGGGTCCGAATCAGCCCCAGCATTTT. Translation gives CASSLGGPNQPQHF.

This clone was counted a single time. In DNA form, the CDR3 reads TGTGCCACCAGCCATCAGGGGGCCAATGAAAAACTGTTTTTT. Translation: CATSHQGANEKLFF. The chain has TRBV15 and TRBJ1-4, with TRBD1 identical over 8 bases. The CDR3 length is 14 residues. J gave up 5 bases and V 5 bases, and 4 bases lay outside the gene matches. In germline, CDR1 is LNHNV, CDR2 YYDKDF (reference sequence).

CDR3 sequence: CASSLGQGGSYEQYF. The CDR3 nucleotides are TGTGCCAGCAGCTTAGGACAGGGGGGTTCCTACGAGCAGTACTTC. V usage is TRBV7-7 and J usage is TRBJ2-7; 9 bases map to TRBD1. V shed 1 base and J 1 base; nucleotides not matched to a gene: 2. Germline lookup yields CDR1 SSHAT and CDR2 FNYEAQ (reference sequence). The CDR3 runs to 15 residues.

V gene TRBV18 combines with J gene TRBJ2-6; no definite D call. The V and J ends lost 7 bases and 0 bases respectively, with 7 bases between them. The CDR3 runs to 14 residues. Germline-derived CDR1 and CDR2 are KGHSH and LQKENI. This chain's CDR3 is CASLSSSGANVLTF. DNA for the CDR3: TGTGCCAGCTTGTCAAGCTCTGGGGCCAACGTCCTGACTTTC.

The J gene is TRBJ1-2, the V gene TRBV29-1, with D unclear. Germline V gene sequence: CDR1 SQVTM, CDR2 ANQGSEA. The CDR3 runs 15 residues. The germline V and J ends were trimmed by 4 bases and 4 bases, with 19 bases remaining between them. The DNA for the CDR3 is TGCAGCGTTGTTCTCCCCCCCCAGCTCAGCTATGGCTACACCTTC. As protein: CSVVLPPQLSYGYTF.

The V gene is TRBV5-4, the J gene TRBJ2-7; 10 positions agree with TRBD2. The V segment lost 4 bases and the J segment 0 bases; nucleotides outside the gene matches: 16. The CDR3 contains 19 residues. CDR1 SGHNT and CDR2 YYREEE come from the germline V gene (reference sequence). CDR3 residues: CASSPSSLRLAGGSYEQYF. The DNA for the CDR3 is TGTGCCAGCAGCCCCTCGAGTCTACGACTAGCGGGCGGCTCCTACGAGCAGTACTTC. The entire variable domain, with the rest obtained from reference TRBV5-4 and TRBJ2-7, is as follows: ETGVTQSPTHLIKTRGQQVTLRCSSQSGHNTVSWYQQALGQGPQFIFQYYREEENGRGNFPPRFSGLQFPNYSSELNVNALELDDSALYLCASSPSSLRLAGGSYEQYFGPGTRLTVT.

As concerns this clone: This sample also contains other DNA sequences that code for the same CDR3. The gene calls are TRBV5-1 and TRBJ1-1; D is undetermined. Germline CDR1 SGHRS, CDR2 YFSETQ. The CDR3 runs 13 residues. V gave up 4 bases and J gave up 7 bases, with 14 bases separating them. The CDR3 DNA is TGCGCCAGCAGCCTAGGACCGGGCGGTGAAGCTTTCTTT. Protein sequence: CASSLGPGGEAFF.

This sequence joins TRBV18 and TRBJ2-1; 8 bases match TRBD1. Trimming at V came to 2 bases and at J to 6 bases, leaving 12 bases not matched to a gene. This CDR3 comprises 17 residues. Germline-derived CDR1 and CDR2 are KGHSH and LQKENI. CDR3 region: CASSPRVPGQGINEQFF. The CDR3 DNA is TGTGCCAGCTCACCAAGGGTCCCCGGACAGGGTATCAATGAGCAGTTCTTC.

The V gene is TRBV5-1, the J gene TRBJ2-2; either TRBD1 or TRBD2 may fit D (5 bases each). This CDR3 region has 15 residues. CDR1 and CDR2 (germline): SGHRS, YFSETQ. V was shortened by 4 bases and J by 1 base, with 11 bases between the two germline ends. CDR3 amino acids: CASSPPGRNTGELFF. CDR3 DNA: TGCGCCAGCAGCCCTCCGGGACGGAACACCGGGGAGCTGTTTTTT. Based on the CDR3 plus reference TRBV5-1 and TRBJ2-2, the full variable domain is KAGVTQTPRYLIKTRGQQVTLSCSPISGHRSVSWYQQTPGQGLQFLFEYFSETQRNKGNFPGRFSGRQFSNSRSEMNVSTLELGDSALYLCASSPPGRNTGELFFGEGSRLTVL.

This sequence joins TRBV10-1 and TRBJ2-3; D may be TRBD1 or TRBD2 (5 bases each). With 6 bases removed from V and 4 bases from J, the gap between germline ends came to 11 bases. Per the germline V gene, CDR1 is WNHNN and CDR2 is SYGVQD (reference sequence). There are 13 residues in the CDR3. This CDR3 is CASSPSGPDTQYF. CDR3 DNA sequence: TGCGCCAGCAGCCCCTCGGGGCCAGATACGCAGTATTTT.

The V gene is TRBV11-3, the J gene TRBJ2-7; a possible D gene is TRBD1 (6 bases). V was trimmed by 2 bases and J by 2 bases, leaving 10 bases between them. CDR1 SGHNT and CDR2 YENEEA come from the germline V gene. The CDR3 is 14 residues long. The CDR3 reads CASSLLQGAYEQYF. The CDR3, as DNA: TGTGCCAGCAGCTTACTACAGGGAGCCTACGAGCAGTACTTC.

The rearrangement links TRBV5-1 to TRBJ2-7; 7 bases line up with TRBD1. The CDR3 is made up of 14 amino acids. V shed 4 bases, J shed 4 bases, and the junction held 8 bases outside the gene matches. Germline values: CDR1 SGHRS, CDR2 YFSETQ. In DNA, the CDR3 is TGCGCCAGCAGCCGAGGACAGGTCGGTTACGAGCAGTACTTC. Translation: CASSRGQVGYEQYF.

The chain recombines TRBV7-4 with TRBJ2-7; 9 nucleotides line up with TRBD2. Germline CDR1 reads SGHVT; CDR2 reads SQSDAQ. V dropped 2 bases and J dropped 6; count of bases not matched to a gene: 5. This CDR3 region has 14 residues. This CDR3 reads CASSLKTTSGEQYF. CDR3 in DNA: TGTGCCAGCAGCTTAAAAACGACTAGCGGCGAGCAGTACTTC.

This clone showed up just once. The V call is TRBV9, the J call TRBJ2-3; possible D gene TRBD2, 6 bases. Germline loops: CDR1 SGDLS, CDR2 YYNGEE. Between the trimmed V and J ends, which lost 4 bases and 5 bases, there was a span of 17 bases. The CDR3 is 15 amino acids. The CDR3, as DNA: TGTGCCAGCAGCCCGGTGGGGCAGGAGGGAGATACGCAGTATTTT. Protein: CASSPVGQEGDTQYF.

The CDR3 loop is CAISGGKGTGLTSSYNEQFF. The CDR3 bases are TGTGCCATCAGTGGGGGGAAGGGGACAGGGCTAACGAGCTCCTACAATGAGCAGTTCTTC. The V and J genes are TRBV10-3 and TRBJ2-1, with 9 bases lining up with TRBD1. Germline trimming cut 4 bases from V and 0 bases from J; bases unmatched to any gene: 16. This CDR3 is 20 amino acids long. Germline-derived CDR1 and CDR2 are ENHRY and SYGVKD.

V and J are TRBV11-2 and TRBJ2-7; 8 nucleotides line up with TRBD2. The CDR3 sequence is 17 residues long. CDR1 and CDR2 from the germline V gene are SGHAT and FQNNGV. V shed 5 bases, J shed 3 bases, and the junction held 15 bases outside the gene matches. The CDR3 sequence is CASSPLRGGRTNYEQYF. The DNA for the CDR3 is TGTGCCAGCAGCCCGTTACGGGGCGGGAGGACAAACTACGAGCAGTACTTC.

This chain uses TRBV28 with TRBJ2-7, with no clear D. The CDR3 has 13 amino acids. The germline V gene has CDR1 MDHEN and CDR2 SYDVKM. The V end was cut by 1 base, the J end by 4 bases, with 8 bases between. CDR3 loop: CASSLFSPYEQYF. The CDR3 DNA reads as TGTGCCAGCAGTTTATTTTCCCCATACGAGCAGTACTTC.

The chain links TRBV29-1 to TRBJ1-4; TRBD1 might be the D (5 bases). CDR1 is SQVTM and CDR2 is ANQGSEA in the germline V gene. V lost 6 bases to trimming and J lost 4 bases, with 12 bases between them. The CDR3 has 13 amino acids. This chain's CDR3 is CSVRRGVNEKLFF. The CDR3, as DNA: TGCAGCGTCAGAAGGGGAGTTAATGAAAAACTGTTTTTT. The whole variable domain, filled in from reference TRBV29-1 and TRBJ1-4, reads SAVISQKPSRDICQRGTSLTIQCQVDSQVTMMFWYRQQPGQSLTLIATANQGSEATYESGFVIDKFPISRPNLTFSTLTVSNMSPEDSSIYLCSVRRGVNEKLFFGSGTQLSVL.

This clone occurred once. The chain recombines TRBV7-6 with TRBJ2-3, with 7 bases fitting TRBD1. CDR3 length: 15 residues. With 5 bases clipped from V and 0 bases from J, the junction kept 5 bases outside the gene matches. CDR1 and CDR2 from the germline V gene are SGHVS and FNYEAQ. The CDR3 protein is CASSPGTASTDTQYF. CDR3 DNA sequence: TGTGCCAGCAGCCCTGGGACAGCTAGCACAGATACGCAGTATTTT.

Regarding this clone: Other nucleotide sequences from this sample produce the same CDR3. The V and J genes are TRBV28 and TRBJ1-5; D is unresolved. V shed 2 bases and J shed 2 bases, with 10 bases lying between them. The CDR3 totals 15 residues. The germline V gene has CDR1 MDHEN and CDR2 SYDVKM. The CDR3 DNA follows: TGTGCCAGCAGTTTAATAAGCGGTGGCAATCAGCCCCAGCATTTT. This codes for CASSLISGGNQPQHF.

The chain recombines TRBV6-1 with TRBJ2-5, with D perhaps TRBD1 (6 bases). This CDR3 comprises 13 residues. Germline values: CDR1 MNHNS, CDR2 SASEGT. Trimming pared 4 bases from V and 7 bases from J, leaving 13 bases between. The CDR3: CASSAEGGPTQYF. CDR3 nucleotides: TGTGCCAGCAGTGCCGAAGGGGGACCGACCCAGTACTTC.